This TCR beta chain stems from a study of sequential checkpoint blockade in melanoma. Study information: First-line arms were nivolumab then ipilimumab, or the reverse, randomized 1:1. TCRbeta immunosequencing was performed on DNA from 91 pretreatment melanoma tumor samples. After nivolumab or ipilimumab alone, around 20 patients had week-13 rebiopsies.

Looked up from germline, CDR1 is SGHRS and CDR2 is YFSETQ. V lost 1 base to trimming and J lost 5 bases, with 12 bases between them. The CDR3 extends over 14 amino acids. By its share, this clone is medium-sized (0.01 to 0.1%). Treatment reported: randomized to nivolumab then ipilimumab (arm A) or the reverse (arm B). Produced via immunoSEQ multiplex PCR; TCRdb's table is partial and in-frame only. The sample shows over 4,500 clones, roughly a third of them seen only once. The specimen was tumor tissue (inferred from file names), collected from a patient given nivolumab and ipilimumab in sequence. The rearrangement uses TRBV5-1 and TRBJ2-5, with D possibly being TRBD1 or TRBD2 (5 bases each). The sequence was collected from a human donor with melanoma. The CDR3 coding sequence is TGCGCCAGCAGCTTGAAGGGCAGGGAGGAGACCCAGTACTTC. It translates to CASSLKGREETQYF.